At least ten counts were recorded for the clone carrying this TCR beta chain. The data are from a study of T cells after yellow fever vaccination. Study summary: Sorting on CD3, CD45RA, CCR7 and CD95 yielded EM, EMRA, CM and Tscm memory subsets.

The CDR3 loop spans 16 amino acids. CDR1 and CDR2 from the germline V gene are ENHRY and SYGVKD. V gave up 0 bases and J gave up 2 bases, with 11 bases separating them. Study-wide results and limits: In post-booster samples, most primary-vaccination clones reappeared (roughly 96% CD4, roughly 89% CD8).

TCRdb independently ran MiXCR on the 5' RACE reads; one entry per CDR3 protein. Of 9,500 to 15,000 distinct CDR3 sequences listed, about 5.8% are singletons. This clonotype was sampled from a young man who received the YFV17D yellow fever vaccine. This rearrangement joins TRBV10-3 to TRBJ1-5; unclear D gene. Material: PBMCs, either bulk or a sorted T-cell subset (CD4+, CD8+, memory, or dextramer-sorted; not recorded which), obtained on the day of the yellow fever booster vaccination. CDR3 in amino acids: CAISESTILGNQPQHF. CDR3 in DNA: TGTGCCATCAGTGAGTCGACCATATTGGGCAATCAGCCCCAGCATTTT.